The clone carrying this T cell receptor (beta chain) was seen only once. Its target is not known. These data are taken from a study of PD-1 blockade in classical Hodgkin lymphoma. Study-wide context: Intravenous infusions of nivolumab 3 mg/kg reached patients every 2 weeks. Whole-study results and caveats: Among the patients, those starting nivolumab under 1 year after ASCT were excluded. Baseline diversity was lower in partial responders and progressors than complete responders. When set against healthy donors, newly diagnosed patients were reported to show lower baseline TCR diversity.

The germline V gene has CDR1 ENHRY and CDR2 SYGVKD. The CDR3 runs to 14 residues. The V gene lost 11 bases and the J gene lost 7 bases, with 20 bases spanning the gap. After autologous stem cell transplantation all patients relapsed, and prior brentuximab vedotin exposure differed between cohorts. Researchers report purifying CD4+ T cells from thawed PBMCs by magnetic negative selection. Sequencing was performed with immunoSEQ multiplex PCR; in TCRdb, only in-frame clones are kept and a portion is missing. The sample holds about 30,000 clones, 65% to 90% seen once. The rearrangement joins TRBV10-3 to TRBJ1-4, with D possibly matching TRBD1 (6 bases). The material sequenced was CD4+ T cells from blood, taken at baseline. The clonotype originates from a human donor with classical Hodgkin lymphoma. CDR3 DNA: TGTGCCGCGGCCGTCCAGGGGAAGGGTGAAAAACTGTTTTTT. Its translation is CAAAVQGKGEKLFF.